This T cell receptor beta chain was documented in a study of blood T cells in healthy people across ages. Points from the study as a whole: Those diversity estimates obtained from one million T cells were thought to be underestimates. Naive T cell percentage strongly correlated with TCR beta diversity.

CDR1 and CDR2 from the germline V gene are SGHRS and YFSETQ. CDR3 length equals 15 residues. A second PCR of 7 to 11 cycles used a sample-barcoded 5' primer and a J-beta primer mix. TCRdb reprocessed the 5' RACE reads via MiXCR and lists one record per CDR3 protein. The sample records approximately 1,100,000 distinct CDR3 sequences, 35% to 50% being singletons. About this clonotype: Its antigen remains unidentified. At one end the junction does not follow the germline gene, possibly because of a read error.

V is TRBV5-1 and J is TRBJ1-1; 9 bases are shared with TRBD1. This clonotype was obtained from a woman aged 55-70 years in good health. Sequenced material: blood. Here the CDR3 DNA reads TGCGCCAGCAGCTTCACAGGGGGCAGGAACGCTGAAGCTTTCTTT. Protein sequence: CASSFTGGRNAEAFF.